The 7 T cell receptor beta chains given below trace back to one sample, sequenced in a study of blood T cell dynamics during melanoma immunotherapy. Data came from immunoSEQ multiplex PCR; TCRdb stores just in-frame clones and leaves some out. The sample gives 15,000 to 20,000 clones, more than 85% of which show up once; 1.8% is in the top ten. Time point indicated: pre-treatment baseline. This material consisted of blood, taken from a patient treated with checkpoint blockade. The receptors derive from a human donor with melanoma.

The gene calls are TRBV11-3 and TRBJ2-2; the D is unclear. This CDR3 spans 13 amino acids. Germline lookup yields CDR1 SGHNT and CDR2 YENEEA. V shed 2 bases and J shed 4 bases, with 5 bases lying between them. Written as DNA, the CDR3 is TGTGCCAGCAGCTTATTGCCCACCGGGGAGCTGTTTTTT. This codes for CASSLLPTGELFF.

The V and J genes are TRBV5-6 and TRBJ1-1; D uncertain. The germline V gene has CDR1 SGHDT and CDR2 YYEEEE. This CDR3 has 12 amino acids. The V and J ends lost 4 bases and 10 bases respectively, with 14 bases between them. CDR3 DNA sequence: TGTGCCAGCAGCCAGACCAGTATTGGAGCTTTCTTT. This gives the protein CASSQTSIGAFF.

This rearrangement joins TRBV30 to TRBJ1-2; D unclear. Germline loops: CDR1 GTSNPN, CDR2 SVGIG (reference sequence). The CDR3 contains 14 residues. Trimming left V 2 bases short and J 1 base short, with 11 bases between. This CDR3 reads CAWSKVGRNYGYTF. The CDR3 bases are TGTGCCTGGAGTAAAGTAGGACGTAACTATGGCTACACCTTC.

This chain connects TRBV18 to TRBJ1-5, with D perhaps TRBD1 (5 bases). This CDR3 region has 14 residues. Germline V gene sequence: CDR1 KGHSH, CDR2 LQKENI. Trimming took off 3 bases at V and 5 bases at J, with 11 bases between the two ends. CDR3 protein: CASSPGRGDQPQHF. DNA for the CDR3: TGTGCCAGCTCACCGGGGAGGGGAGATCAGCCCCAGCATTTT.

This chain joins TRBV14 and TRBJ1-2; D is uncertain. V lost 1 base to trimming and J lost 8 bases, with 14 bases between them. CDR1 and CDR2 from the germline V gene are SGHDN and FVKESK. The CDR3 covers 14 residues. The CDR3 bases are TGTGCCAGCAGCCAAGGCTCGTCGATGGAGGGCTACACCTTC. It is translated as CASSQGSSMEGYTF.

The rearrangement links TRBV5-1 to TRBJ2-1, with D perhaps matching TRBD2 (6 bases). CDR3 length equals 16 residues. Trimming removed 0 bases at V and 8 bases at J, with 18 bases between. Per germline, CDR1 SGHRS and CDR2 YFSETQ. The CDR3 DNA sequence: TGCGCCAGCAGCTTGGGTGGGACTCACATGGTCGATGAGCAGTTCTTC. It is translated as CASSLGGTHMVDEQFF.

This chain connects TRBV6-5 to TRBJ1-1, with D unclear. Deletions cut 0 bases from V and 5 bases from J, with 7 bases between. CDR3 length: 13 residues. CDR1 MNHEY and CDR2 SVGAGI come from the germline V gene. CDR3 region: CASSYSGGTEAFF. The CDR3 nucleotides read TGTGCCAGCAGTTACTCGGGAGGAACTGAAGCTTTCTTT.